These 5 T cell receptor beta chains were all obtained from the same sample, sequenced in a study of blood T cell repertoires in COVID-19. Sequencing was performed with immunoSEQ multiplex PCR; in TCRdb, only in-frame clones are kept and a portion is missing. The profile shows 150,000 to 200,000 clones, around 86% of them singletons. The sequenced material came from peripheral blood. Receptor source: a man aged 50-59 years with active or convalescent COVID-19.

V is TRBV11-2 and J is TRBJ1-2; 9 bases agree with TRBD1. Trimming took 0 bases from V and 9 from J; bases not matched to a gene: 8. From germline, CDR1 is SGHAT and CDR2 FQNNGV. The CDR3 has 15 residues. The CDR3 nucleotides read TGTGCCAGCAGCTTAGATCTTGCACAGGGGGCTAGCTACACCTTC. Residues: CASSLDLAQGASYTF.

The rearrangement uses TRBV29-1 and TRBJ1-2, with D possibly being TRBD1 (5 bases). The CDR3 runs 16 residues. Trimming shortened V by 7 bases and J by 4 bases, and 25 bases separated the two germline ends. In germline, CDR1 is SQVTM, CDR2 ANQGSEA. In nucleotides, the CDR3 is TGCAGCGCGCTAGGCGTAGGGGTGGAACTGCGCTATGGCTACACCTTC. Encoded protein: CSALGVGVELRYGYTF. The full variable domain, its missing parts supplied by reference TRBV29-1 and TRBJ1-2, is SAVISQKPSRDICQRGTSLTIQCQVDSQVTMMFWYRQQPGQSLTLIATANQGSEATYESGFVIDKFPISRPNLTFSTLTVSNMSPEDSSIYLCSALGVGVELRYGYTFGSGTRLTVV.

This rearrangement joins TRBV19 to TRBJ1-3; D possibly corresponds to TRBD1 (5 bases). CDR1 is LNHDA and CDR2 is SQIVND in the germline V gene (reference sequence). The V end lost 6 bases, the J end lost 4 bases, and 13 bases lay between the germline ends. The CDR3 loop spans 14 amino acids. CDR3 coding DNA: TGTGCCAGTAGGTGGCCAGGGTCGGGAAACACCATATATTTT. This gives the protein CASRWPGSGNTIYF.

The chain links TRBV29-1 to TRBJ2-7, with D maybe TRBD2 (5 bases). The CDR3 is made up of 11 amino acids. Germline V gene sequence: CDR1 SQVTM, CDR2 ANQGSEA. Trimming shortened V by 7 bases and J by 2 bases, and 9 bases separated the two germline ends. For the CDR3, the DNA is TGCAGCGGCGCCGGGACCTACGAGCAGTACTTC. This translates into CSGAGTYEQYF.

The chain carries TRBV9 and TRBJ1-1; tentative D call: TRBD1 (6 bases). Germline V CDR1 and CDR2: SGDLS, YYNGEE. V shed 0 bases and J shed 1 base, with 10 bases lying between them. The CDR3 covers 15 residues. CDR3 coding DNA: TGTGCCAGCAGCGTAGCTGGGGGCGCGAACACTGAAGCTTTCTTT. This encodes CASSVAGGANTEAFF.